Included here is one T cell receptor beta chain sequence, with context. Its antigen specificity is not known. Within one base of it there is no much larger clone, and no base qualities were kept. CD8 naive samples consisted of CD45RO-negative cells that were positively selected for CCR7, yielding a CD45RA+CCR7+ population without TemRA cells. The donors were healthy, HIV-negative adults who had no recently reported acute infections or vaccinations. All donors were Caucasian adults living in Nashville, Tennessee, USA. Blood was obtained by leukapheresis, after which PBMCs were separated by Ficoll-Histopaque density gradient centrifugation and cryopreserved in liquid nitrogen vapor phase. Analytical flow cytometry was used to check the purity and quantity of every magnetically sorted T cell population. Each sorted fraction had its genomic DNA isolated and then quantified by UV absorbance on a Nanodrop 2000c.

From the germline V gene, CDR1 is MNHEY and CDR2 is SVGAGI. V and J are truncated by 5 bases and 4 bases respectively, leaving an intervening sequence of 17 bases. The CDR3, cysteine through phenylalanine, is 15 amino acids long. The CDR3 DNA has 45 bases and is translated from base 1. The data stem from a study of shared clonotypes between healthy human individuals (dated by TCRdb to 2019 to 2021). Study-level background: The cohort included three men and a couple of women between 18 and 49 years of age. To estimate repertoire size and how much clonotypes are shared between individuals, the study performed deep sequencing of blood TCR repertoires from roughly five healthy adults. Different laboratories and diverse techniques were used to prepare libraries and sequence TCR repertoires, to increase sequencing depth and limit assay-specific biases. For each donor, three plates each were used for CD4 naive and CD4 memory, two plates were used for CD8 naive, and one plate was used for CD8 memory. Each donor's leukapheresis produced roughly between roughly 0.94 and 9.5 billion PBMCs.

Using the deep immunoSEQ assay, multiplex PCR amplified TCR CDR3 regions from genomic DNA. For each cell subset, the extracted genomic DNA was distributed evenly across all wells of several immunoSEQ 96-well plates, and each plate served as one replicate. For sorted subsets, each replicate PCR was loaded with about 0.2 ug genomic DNA, equivalent to about 30,000 T cell genomes. The purified libraries were quantified using a Qubit 3.0 fluorometer, sized with a Bioanalyzer 2100, and then quantified again using the KAPA Library Quantification kit. Every immunoSEQ 96-well plate was sequenced on a dedicated single-read 150-cycle Illumina NextSeq 550 flow cell. Under the source paper's analysis protocol: Because the immunoSEQ output held only junctional sequences and lacked quality scores, the filtering could not match the filtering applied to full-length reads. Sequences were annotated with PyIR, a Python wrapper for IgBLAST v1.9, and V/J genes and CDR3 were assigned using IMGT germline references. Reads were removed for weak V/J assignments (E-value above 1e-6), missing CDR3, stop codons, out-of-frame junctions, or ambiguous translated residues. V3J clonotypes were defined as sequences sharing an identical inferred V gene, J gene, and CDR3 amino acid sequence. Percentage overlap between repertoires was calculated by dividing the number of shared unique clonotypes by the size of the smaller repertoire. Repertoire richness was assessed with RTK rarefaction, the Chao1 estimator, and Recon v2.1 estimates of unobserved clonotypes. Generation probabilities for all TCRbeta clonotypes obtained by the gDNA method from several donors were computed using OLGA. In its TCRdb copy, this immuneACCESS table keeps in-frame sequences only and misses some clones. Where compared with another copy, unresolved V genes explain less than half of these, and the others have no known cause. Clonal size and the V and J genes are those of that table, whereas D and trimming came from the DNA. The sample contains about 2.1 million clones, approximately 94% of them found a single time. Clones ranked in the top ten supply around 1.7% of the sample.

General study outcomes and caveats: Because the study included a small number of donors, the genetic and exposure-history diversity represented was limited. Compared with non-shared clonotypes, the clonotypes found in all four sorted-subset donors had higher generation probabilities. Naive subsets generally had larger estimated clonotype richness than memory subsets did. Based on pairwise subsampling, the degree of clonotype sharing among donors was expected to be affected by sequencing depth. Across a few donors, approximately 5% of naive CD4, roughly 3.5% of naive CD8, about 2.3% of memory CD4, and approximately 0.4% of memory CD8 clonotypes were shared. Sampling was restricted to blood, and TCR repertoires in tissues likely differ from the TCR repertoires found in blood. Incomplete sequencing was indicated by rarefaction of sorted-subset datasets, despite the large sequencing depth.

The chain was built from TRBV6-5 and TRBJ1-1; the D gene is perhaps TRBD1, on 5 matching bases. This sequence was found in a man younger than 30 in good health. Some clones in this sample may be carry-over from other donors' samples. Material: naive CD8+ T cells from PBMCs. The meaning of the sample's cell subset or site label: CD45RA+CCR7+. CDR3 sequence: CASSQPATGITEAFF. The DNA is TGTGCCAGCAGTCAACCTGCCACAGGAATCACTGAAGCTTTCTTT.